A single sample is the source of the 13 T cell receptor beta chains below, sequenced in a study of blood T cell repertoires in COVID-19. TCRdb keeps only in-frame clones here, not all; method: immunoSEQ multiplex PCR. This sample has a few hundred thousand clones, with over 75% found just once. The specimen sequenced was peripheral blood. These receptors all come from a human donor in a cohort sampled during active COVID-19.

The DNA of the CDR3 is TGTGCCAGCAGTTTAATTGCCAACGATCAGGGGGCAGATACGCAGTATTTT. Its protein product is CASSLIANDQGADTQYF. This chain connects TRBV27 to TRBJ2-3; TRBD1 agrees at 7 bases. The CDR3 is 17 residues long. Germline CDR1 reads MNHEY; CDR2 reads SMNVEV (reference sequence). The ends lost 2 bases at V and 4 bases at J; junction bases unmatched: 12.

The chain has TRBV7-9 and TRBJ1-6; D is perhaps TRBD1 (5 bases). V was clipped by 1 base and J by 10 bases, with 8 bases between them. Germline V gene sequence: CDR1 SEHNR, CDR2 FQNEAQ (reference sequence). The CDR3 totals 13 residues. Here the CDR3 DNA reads TGTGCCAGCAGCTTAGACCAGGGATCACCCCTCCACTTT. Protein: CASSLDQGSPLHF.

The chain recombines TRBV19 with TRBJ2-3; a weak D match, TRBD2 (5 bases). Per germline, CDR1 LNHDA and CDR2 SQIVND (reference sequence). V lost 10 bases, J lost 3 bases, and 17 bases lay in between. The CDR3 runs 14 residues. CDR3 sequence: CATRKFGGTDTQYF. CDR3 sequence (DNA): TGTGCCACCCGTAAATTCGGCGGGACAGATACGCAGTATTTT.

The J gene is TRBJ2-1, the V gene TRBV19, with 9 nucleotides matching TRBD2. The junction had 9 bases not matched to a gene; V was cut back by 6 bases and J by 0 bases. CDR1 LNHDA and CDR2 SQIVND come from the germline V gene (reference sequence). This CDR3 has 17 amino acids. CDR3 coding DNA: TGTGCCAGTAGGGGGGCTAGCGGGGTGAGCTCCTACAATGAGCAGTTCTTC. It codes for CASRGASGVSSYNEQFF.

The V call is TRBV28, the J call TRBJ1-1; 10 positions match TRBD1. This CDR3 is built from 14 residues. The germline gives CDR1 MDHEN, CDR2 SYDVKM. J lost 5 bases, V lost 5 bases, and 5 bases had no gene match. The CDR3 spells CASSRQGAGTEAFF. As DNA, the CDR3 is TGTGCCAGCAGTAGACAGGGGGCTGGGACTGAAGCTTTCTTT.

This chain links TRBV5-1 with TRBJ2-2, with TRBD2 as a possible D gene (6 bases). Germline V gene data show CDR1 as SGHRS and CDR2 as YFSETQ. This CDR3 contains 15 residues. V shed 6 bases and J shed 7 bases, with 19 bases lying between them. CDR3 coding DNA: TGCGCCAGCACCCAAAGAGGCGGGGCCAGCGGGGAGCTGTTTTTT. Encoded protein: CASTQRGGASGELFF.

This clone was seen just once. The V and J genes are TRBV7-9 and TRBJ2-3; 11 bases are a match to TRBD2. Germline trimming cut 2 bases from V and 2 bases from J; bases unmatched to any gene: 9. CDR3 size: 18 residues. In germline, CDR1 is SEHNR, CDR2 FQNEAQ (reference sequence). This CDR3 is CASSLSSSGGRVTDTQYF. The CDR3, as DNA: TGTGCCAGCAGCTTAAGCTCTAGCGGGGGGCGGGTCACAGATACGCAGTATTTT.

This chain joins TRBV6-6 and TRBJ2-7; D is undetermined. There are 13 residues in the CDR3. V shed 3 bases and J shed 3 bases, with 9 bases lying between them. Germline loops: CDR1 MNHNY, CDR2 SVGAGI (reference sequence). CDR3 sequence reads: CASSYVLVYEQYF. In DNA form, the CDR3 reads TGTGCCAGCAGTTATGTGCTAGTCTACGAGCAGTACTTC.

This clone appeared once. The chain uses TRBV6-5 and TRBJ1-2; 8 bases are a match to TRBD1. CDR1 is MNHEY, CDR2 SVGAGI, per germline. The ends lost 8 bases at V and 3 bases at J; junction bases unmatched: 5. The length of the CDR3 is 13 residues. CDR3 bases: TGTGCCAGCGAAAAGGACAGGGACTATGGCTACACCTTC. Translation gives CASEKDRDYGYTF.

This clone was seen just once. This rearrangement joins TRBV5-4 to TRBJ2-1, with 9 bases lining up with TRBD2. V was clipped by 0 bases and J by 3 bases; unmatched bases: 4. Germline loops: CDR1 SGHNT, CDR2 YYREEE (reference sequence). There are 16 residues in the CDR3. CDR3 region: CASSLGGGRVYNEQFF. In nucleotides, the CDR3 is TGTGCCAGCAGCTTGGGAGGCGGGAGGGTCTACAATGAGCAGTTCTTC.

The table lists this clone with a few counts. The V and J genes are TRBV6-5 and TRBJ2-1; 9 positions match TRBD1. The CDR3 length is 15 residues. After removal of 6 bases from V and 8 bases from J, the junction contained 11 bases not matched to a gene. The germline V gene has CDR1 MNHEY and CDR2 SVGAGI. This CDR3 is CASRTGGTGRDEQFF. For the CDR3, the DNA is TGTGCCAGCAGGACTGGAGGGACAGGGCGCGATGAGCAGTTCTTC.

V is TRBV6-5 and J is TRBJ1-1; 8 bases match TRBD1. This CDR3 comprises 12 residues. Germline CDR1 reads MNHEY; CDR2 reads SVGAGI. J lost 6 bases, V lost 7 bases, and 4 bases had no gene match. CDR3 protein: CASKDRVSEAFF. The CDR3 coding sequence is TGTGCCAGCAAGGACAGGGTCTCTGAAGCTTTCTTT.

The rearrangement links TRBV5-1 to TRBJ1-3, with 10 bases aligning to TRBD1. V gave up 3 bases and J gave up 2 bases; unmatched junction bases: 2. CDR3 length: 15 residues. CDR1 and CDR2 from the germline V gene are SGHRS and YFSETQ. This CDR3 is CASSSGTGAGNTIYF. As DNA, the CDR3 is TGCGCCAGCAGCTCCGGGACAGGGGCTGGAAACACCATATATTTT.